This is a list of T cell receptor beta chains from one sample in a study of CXCR3-negative and CXCR3-positive naive CD8 T cells. TCRdb reprocessed the 5' RACE reads and stores each CDR3 protein as one record, lacking DNA. The sample table sets out about 8,000 distinct CDR3 sequences. The sample comprised naive CXCR3- CD8+ T cells from blood. The receptors derive from a human donor in good health. Some clones in this sample may be carry-over from other donors' samples. Both conserved end residues are part of each CDR3. The order of the fields is J gene, V gene, clone size, CDR3 protein. Expanded clones are given a class, and other clones once, few, many or no size at all.

j_call: TRBJ2-5
v_call: TRBV20-1
clone_size: medium-sized
cdr3_aa: CSARDWGQTQYF

j_call: TRBJ1-2
v_call: TRBV6-5
clone_size: .
cdr3_aa: CASSYSGQGKGYGYTF

j_call: TRBJ2-2
v_call: TRBV10-2
clone_size: .
cdr3_aa: CASSEGTGRELFF

j_call: TRBJ2-2
v_call: TRBV5-1
clone_size: medium-sized
cdr3_aa: CASSLDDRGLAGELFF

j_call: TRBJ2-1
v_call: TRBV4-3
clone_size: medium-sized
cdr3_aa: CASSLQTGRPGNEQFF

j_call: TRBJ1-1
v_call: TRBV4-2
clone_size: medium-sized
cdr3_aa: CASSRRTAPGGLEAFF

j_call: TRBJ2-1
v_call: TRBV12-3/TRBV12-4
clone_size: .
cdr3_aa: CASSSGDSSYNEQFF

j_call: TRBJ2-7
v_call: TRBV27
clone_size: .
cdr3_aa: CASLSLAGVWHEQYF

j_call: TRBJ2-2
v_call: TRBV6-5
clone_size: medium-sized
cdr3_aa: CASTGQSGELFF

j_call: TRBJ2-1
v_call: TRBV9
clone_size: medium-sized
cdr3_aa: CASSVVDLTKGNEQFF

j_call: TRBJ2-5
v_call: TRBV5-4
clone_size: .
cdr3_aa: CASSNPSGSREETQYF

j_call: TRBJ2-1
v_call: TRBV13
clone_size: .
cdr3_aa: CASSSAPGTSGSSSYNEQFF

j_call: TRBJ2-3
v_call: TRBV5-1
clone_size: .
cdr3_aa: CASSLSTSGITDTQYF

j_call: TRBJ2-7
v_call: TRBV28
clone_size: .
cdr3_aa: CASSLTRGLEQYF

j_call: TRBJ1-5
v_call: TRBV12-5
clone_size: .
cdr3_aa: CASGLVGVGDQPQHF

j_call: TRBJ1-6
v_call: TRBV28
clone_size: .
cdr3_aa: CASSSPGTANLHF

j_call: TRBJ2-7
v_call: TRBV7-9
clone_size: .
cdr3_aa: CASSPPGFGYEQYF

j_call: TRBJ2-7
v_call: TRBV20-1
clone_size: .
cdr3_aa: CSAIELAGGYYEQYF

j_call: TRBJ2-7
v_call: TRBV28
clone_size: .
cdr3_aa: CASSNTALYEQYF

j_call: TRBJ1-1
v_call: TRBV12-5
clone_size: .
cdr3_aa: CASGLAPTGSEAFF

j_call: TRBJ1-1
v_call: TRBV27
clone_size: medium-sized
cdr3_aa: CASSLRDEPFEAFF

j_call: TRBJ2-3
v_call: TRBV29-1
clone_size: .
cdr3_aa: CSVETSGPVTQYF

j_call: TRBJ2-3
v_call: TRBV9
clone_size: .
cdr3_aa: CASSLTSVDTQYF

j_call: TRBJ2-3
v_call: TRBV5-1
clone_size: medium-sized
cdr3_aa: CASSPARTSGSIGSTDTQYF

j_call: TRBJ2-1
v_call: TRBV7-6
clone_size: .
cdr3_aa: CASSFTDRGVEQFF

j_call: TRBJ2-1
v_call: TRBV4-2
clone_size: medium-sized
cdr3_aa: CASSQEGGPGDNEQFF

j_call: TRBJ2-7
v_call: TRBV20-1
clone_size: .
cdr3_aa: CSASPRDGSYEQYF

j_call: TRBJ1-2
v_call: TRBV15
clone_size: .
cdr3_aa: CATSRDLAGDGYGYTF

j_call: TRBJ1-2
v_call: TRBV19
clone_size: medium-sized
cdr3_aa: CASSIDGPGQPSGSYGYTF

j_call: TRBJ1-1
v_call: TRBV20-1
clone_size: medium-sized
cdr3_aa: CSARGPANTEAFF

j_call: TRBJ2-1
v_call: TRBV29-1
clone_size: .
cdr3_aa: CSVSGPLNEQFF

j_call: TRBJ1-1
v_call: TRBV4-2
clone_size: .
cdr3_aa: CASSRSTGDREAFF

j_call: TRBJ2-7
v_call: TRBV20-1
clone_size: .
cdr3_aa: CSAPDRGLSYEQYF

j_call: TRBJ1-4
v_call: TRBV7-2
clone_size: medium-sized
cdr3_aa: CASSPASATNEKLFF

j_call: TRBJ1-1
v_call: TRBV12-3/TRBV12-4
clone_size: medium-sized
cdr3_aa: CASRPPTMNTEAFF

j_call: TRBJ2-1
v_call: TRBV4-3
clone_size: .
cdr3_aa: CASSQEKRNSYNEQFF

j_call: TRBJ1-1
v_call: TRBV5-1
clone_size: .
cdr3_aa: CASSLGLEAFF

j_call: TRBJ2-1
v_call: TRBV29-1
clone_size: .
cdr3_aa: CSVRDGTSSEQFF

j_call: TRBJ2-6
v_call: TRBV6-6
clone_size: .
cdr3_aa: CASTQFGSGANVLTF

j_call: TRBJ2-1
v_call: TRBV27
clone_size: medium-sized
cdr3_aa: CASSLLGRYNEQFF

j_call: TRBJ2-5
v_call: TRBV28
clone_size: .
cdr3_aa: CASSSATRETQYF

j_call: TRBJ1-1
v_call: TRBV7-9
clone_size: .
cdr3_aa: CASSPPAGTEAFF

j_call: TRBJ1-1
v_call: TRBV29-1
clone_size: .
cdr3_aa: CSARRGALNTEAFF

j_call: TRBJ2-7
v_call: TRBV6-5
clone_size: medium-sized
cdr3_aa: CASSHLRTGEGYEQYF

j_call: TRBJ2-7
v_call: TRBV9
clone_size: medium-sized
cdr3_aa: CASSGGDLRVQYF

j_call: TRBJ1-2
v_call: TRBV20-1
clone_size: .
cdr3_aa: CSARDGTATNYGYTF

j_call: TRBJ1-1
v_call: TRBV7-9
clone_size: .
cdr3_aa: CASSLGFAEAFF

j_call: TRBJ1-1
v_call: TRBV4-1
clone_size: .
cdr3_aa: CASRPGGWDTEAFF

j_call: TRBJ2-7
v_call: TRBV20-1
clone_size: medium-sized
cdr3_aa: CSAPEPGLVAEQYF

j_call: TRBJ2-1
v_call: TRBV14
clone_size: medium-sized
cdr3_aa: CASSHPLTGTAWEGEQFF

j_call: TRBJ2-7
v_call: TRBV27
clone_size: .
cdr3_aa: CASSAGLAGYEQYF

j_call: TRBJ1-2
v_call: TRBV27
clone_size: medium-sized
cdr3_aa: CASSPPGNYGYTF

j_call: TRBJ2-5
v_call: TRBV13
clone_size: .
cdr3_aa: CASSFDQETQYF